What follows are 17 T cell receptor beta chains derived from one specimen sequenced in a study of T cell changes during pregnancy in multiple sclerosis. Assay used: immunoSEQ multiplex PCR; TCRdb lists only in-frame clones, some missing. This sample has 35,000 to 50,000 clones; roughly 90% occur once, and the top ten carry 4.7%. Sequencing was performed on peripheral blood, taken in the second trimester of pregnancy. The receptors originated from a female donor in good health, enrolled as a control in a pregnancy study.

This sequence joins TRBV9 and TRBJ1-1; the match to TRBD1 covers 10 bases. CDR1 and CDR2 (germline): SGDLS, YYNGEE. The CDR3 is 17 residues long. The V segment lost 0 bases and the J segment 0 bases; nucleotides outside the gene matches: 5. The CDR3 DNA reads TGTGCCAGCAGCGTAGGGGGGACAGGGGTCGTGAACACTGAAGCTTTCTTT. Its translation is CASSVGGTGVVNTEAFF.

The chain has TRBV10-3 and TRBJ1-4, with D maybe TRBD1 (6 bases). The CDR3 is made up of 16 amino acids. Germline CDR1 reads ENHRY; CDR2 reads SYGVKD. Deletions cut 0 bases from V and 5 bases from J, with 13 bases between. CDR3 amino acids: CAISESIQGMNEKLFF. DNA of the CDR3: TGTGCCATCAGTGAGTCGATTCAGGGGATGAATGAAAAACTGTTTTTT.

Only a few counts were recorded for this clone. The same CDR3 also results from other DNA sequences found in this sample. This chain connects TRBV6-5 to TRBJ1-1, with D unresolved. V lost 0 bases to trimming and J lost 1 base, with 3 bases between them. This CDR3 region has 13 residues. Germline CDR1 and CDR2: MNHEY and SVGAGI. DNA of the CDR3: TGTGCCAGCAGTTACTCCAGGAACACTGAAGCTTTCTTT. This encodes CASSYSRNTEAFF.

The genes are TRBV6-5 and TRBJ1-4, with D possibly matching TRBD1 (6 bases). CDR1 and CDR2 from the germline V gene are MNHEY and SVGAGI. The CDR3 has 16 amino acids. Trimming stripped 0 bases from V and 5 bases from J, with 13 bases between. The CDR3: CASSYSSSQGNEKLFF. In DNA, the CDR3 is TGTGCCAGCAGTTACTCGAGTAGTCAGGGGAATGAAAAACTGTTTTTT.

The V call is TRBV18, the J call TRBJ2-7, with TRBD1 matching over 7 bases. The V gene end was trimmed by 4 bases and the J gene end by 1 base; junction bases not matched to a gene: 7. Germline CDR1 is KGHSH and CDR2 is LQKENI. The CDR3 length is 15 residues. CDR3 coding DNA: TGTGCCAGCTCACTTTATAGACAGGGATCCTACGAGCAGTACTTC. Its protein product is CASSLYRQGSYEQYF. The full variable domain, with the rest looked up from reference TRBV18 and TRBJ2-7, is NAGVMQNPRHLVRRRGQEARLRCSPMKGHSHVYWYRQLPEEGLKFMVYLQKENIIDESGMPKERFSAEFPKEGPSILRIQQVVRGDSAAYFCASSLYRQGSYEQYFGPGTRLTVT.

This chain links TRBV18 with TRBJ1-4; D might be TRBD1 (5 bases). Between the trimmed V and J ends, which lost 1 base and 4 bases, there was a span of 16 bases. This CDR3 is 17 amino acids long. Germline V gene sequence: CDR1 KGHSH, CDR2 LQKENI. In DNA form, the CDR3 reads TGTGCCAGCTCACCACTCCCATTTCAGGGATTTAATGAAAAACTGTTTTTT. It translates to CASSPLPFQGFNEKLFF.

V and J are TRBV27 and TRBJ2-1; possibly TRBD1 for D (5 bases). V dropped 8 bases and J dropped 8 bases, with 10 bases sitting between them. The germline V gene has CDR1 MNHEY and CDR2 SMNVEV (reference sequence). The length of the CDR3 is 11 residues. The DNA of the CDR3 is TGTGCCAGCGGCCAGGGCTATGAGCAGTTCTTC. Its protein is CASGQGYEQFF.

CDR3 sequence: CASSGAGAHSFF. CDR3 coding DNA: TGTGCCAGCAGCGGCGCGGGAGCCCATTCGTTCTTC. The chain carries TRBV7-9 and TRBJ2-1, with 7 bases aligning to TRBD2. V lost 5 bases, J lost 15 bases, and 10 bases stayed unmatched. This CDR3 is built from 12 residues. CDR1 is SEHNR and CDR2 is FQNEAQ in the germline V gene (reference sequence).

This clone was seen once. The J gene is TRBJ2-7, the V gene TRBV29-1; 11 bases map to TRBD2. There are 16 residues in the CDR3. Germline V CDR1 and CDR2: SQVTM, ANQGSEA. V shed 5 bases and J 6 bases; nucleotides not matched to a gene: 15. CDR3 amino acids: CSVRVAGGERFAEQYF. CDR3 coding DNA: TGCAGCGTTCGGGTAGCGGGAGGGGAAAGGTTCGCCGAGCAGTACTTC.

The CDR3 DNA reads as TGTGCCAGTAGTACGGCTAGTATCCGACAGGGGGCAACTAATGAAAAACTGTTTTTT. Its protein is CASSTASIRQGATNEKLFF. The chain carries TRBV19 and TRBJ1-4; 9 bases fit TRBD1. The CDR3 covers 19 residues. Losses at the gene ends were 4 bases for V and 0 bases for J; bases not matched to a gene: 12. CDR1 is LNHDA, CDR2 SQIVND, per germline (reference sequence).

The CDR3 loop is CASSSGALAYGYTF. DNA for the CDR3: TGTGCCAGCAGTTCAGGGGCGTTGGCCTATGGCTACACCTTC. The J gene is TRBJ1-2, the V gene TRBV6-5; weak D call: TRBD1 (6 bases). CDR1 and CDR2 (germline): MNHEY, SVGAGI. There are 14 residues in the CDR3. Trimming took off 4 bases at V and 4 bases at J, with 13 bases between the two ends.

The rearrangement joins TRBV5-1 to TRBJ1-1; 10 bases map to TRBD1. Per germline, CDR1 SGHRS and CDR2 YFSETQ. The CDR3 extends over 17 amino acids. Unmatched junction bases numbered 10, after V lost 4 bases and J lost 1 base. CDR3 sequence: CASSRWGDRGRNTEAFF. Here the CDR3 DNA reads TGCGCCAGCAGCCGGTGGGGGGACAGGGGAAGGAACACTGAAGCTTTCTTT.

V and J are TRBV7-2 and TRBJ1-3; no firm D call. Per germline, CDR1 SGHTA and CDR2 FQGNSA. Trimming shortened V by 5 bases and J by 4 bases, and 15 bases separated the two germline ends. This CDR3 is built from 15 residues. CDR3 sequence: CASSRGPPGGNTIYF. The CDR3 bases are TGTGCCAGCAGCCGTGGCCCCCCGGGGGGAAACACCATATATTTT.

The V gene is TRBV30, the J gene TRBJ1-2, with D possibly being TRBD1 (5 bases). Trimming stripped 2 bases from V and 2 bases from J, with 9 bases between. The CDR3 extends over 13 amino acids. Looked up from germline, CDR1 is GTSNPN and CDR2 is SVGIG (reference sequence). The CDR3 protein is CAWSPTANYGYTF. CDR3 in DNA: TGTGCCTGGAGTCCGACAGCCAACTATGGCTACACCTTC.

V is TRBV18 and J is TRBJ2-7, with D hard to call. The CDR3 length is 12 residues. Germline lookup yields CDR1 KGHSH and CDR2 LQKENI. The germline V and J ends were trimmed by 3 bases and 6 bases, with 9 bases remaining between them. Here the CDR3 DNA reads TGTGCCAGCTCACCCGGCGAGGTCGAGCAGTACTTC. It yields the protein CASSPGEVEQYF.

V gene TRBV7-9 combines with J gene TRBJ2-7; perhaps TRBD1 as D (6 bases). The V end lost 5 bases, the J end lost 6 bases, and 8 bases lay between the germline ends. This CDR3 is built from 11 residues. The germline gives CDR1 SEHNR, CDR2 FQNEAQ (reference sequence). The CDR3 DNA reads as TGTGCCAGCAGCCCAGGGGCCGAGCAGTACTTC. Encoded protein: CASSPGAEQYF.

The chain carries TRBV19 and TRBJ1-2; D may be TRBD1 (5 bases). V lost 5 bases and J lost 8, with 15 bases in between. This CDR3 contains 13 residues. Germline V lookup: CDR1 LNHDA, CDR2 SQIVND (reference sequence). For the CDR3, the DNA is TGTGCCAGTAGTGACGACGGGGGGAGAGGCTACACCTTC. Protein sequence: CASSDDGGRGYTF.